This passage covers 18 T cell receptor beta chains from one sample sequenced in a study of Ad26.COV2.S vaccination and SARS-CoV-2 variants. TCRdb's table, derived via immunoSEQ multiplex PCR, lists solely in-frame clones and lacks some. The table lists 350,000 to 400,000 clones, around nine tenths of them singletons, with roughly 3% in the top ten. Treatment noted: approximately 18 received Ad26.COV2.S at low or high dose, single or two shots; a few received placebo; per-sample allocation not given. Vaccine and placebo recipients were sampled on day 63 after the first injection. The starting material was peripheral blood, obtained in a trial of Ad26.COV2.S vaccine versus placebo. The receptors derive from a person between 18 and 65 years old who received the Ad26.COV2.S COVID-19 vaccine or a placebo.

This rearrangement joins TRBV18 to TRBJ1-5; perhaps TRBD1 as D (6 bases). The V end was cut by 6 bases, the J end by 1 base, with 7 bases between. The CDR3 contains 13 residues. In germline, CDR1 is KGHSH, CDR2 LQKENI. CDR3 nucleotide sequence: TGTGCCAGCTCCGGACAGAGCAATCAGCCCCAGCATTTT. Amino acids: CASSGQSNQPQHF. The full variable domain, its missing parts supplied by reference TRBV18 and TRBJ1-5, is NAGVMQNPRHLVRRRGQEARLRCSPMKGHSHVYWYRQLPEEGLKFMVYLQKENIIDESGMPKERFSAEFPKEGPSILRIQQVVRGDSAAYFCASSGQSNQPQHFGDGTRLSIL.

The genes are TRBV6-1 and TRBJ1-2, with D maybe TRBD1 (6 bases). Deletions cut 5 bases from V and 1 base from J, with 23 bases between. This CDR3 is 18 amino acids long. Germline CDR1 is MNHNS and CDR2 is SASEGT. The CDR3 is CASSKGVSTGSLNYGYTF. The CDR3 DNA reads TGTGCCAGCAGTAAAGGAGTGTCCACAGGGTCCCTTAACTATGGCTACACCTTC.

This chain uses TRBV7-9 with TRBJ2-7; TRBD1 matches at 9 bases. This CDR3 comprises 14 residues. Germline V gives CDR1 SEHNR, CDR2 FQNEAQ (reference sequence). V was clipped by 5 bases and J by 3 bases; unmatched bases: 5. The CDR3: CASSIETGGYEQYF. For the CDR3, the DNA is TGTGCCAGCAGCATCGAGACAGGGGGCTACGAGCAGTACTTC.

The gene calls are TRBV3-1 (or the pseudogene TRBV3-2) and TRBJ1-2, with D possibly matching TRBD1 (5 bases). Trimming stripped 0 bases from V and 8 bases from J, with 19 bases between. The germline gives CDR1 LGHDT, CDR2 YNNKEL (reference sequence). This CDR3 spans 16 amino acids. As DNA, the CDR3 is TGTGCCAGCAGCCAAGAATTGTTTGTAGGGGTTAAAGGCTACACCTTC. Protein sequence: CASSQELFVGVKGYTF.

On this clone itself: At the DNA level, this CDR3 is encoded by other sequences in the same sample as well. The chain employs TRBV12-3 or TRBV12-4 and TRBJ2-2, with D possibly TRBD1 on 6 matching bases. Trimming stripped 6 bases from V and 5 bases from J, with 10 bases between. This CDR3 comprises 13 residues. The DNA for the CDR3 is TGTGCCAGCAGCCGTACAGGGACCGGGGAGCTGTTTTTT. Its protein is CASSRTGTGELFF.

With regard to this clone: Other DNA sequences in this sample translate to the same CDR3. The rearrangement links TRBV2 to TRBJ1-3; TRBD1 matches 7 bases. CDR1 and CDR2 (germline): SNHLY, FYNNEI. The CDR3 is 15 residues long. V was clipped by 6 bases and J by 2 bases; unmatched bases: 7. The CDR3 region is CASRAQGSAGNTIYF. CDR3 in DNA: TGTGCCAGCAGAGCACAGGGGTCGGCTGGAAACACCATATATTTT.

This clone was observed a single time. V usage is TRBV7-9 and J usage is TRBJ2-3, with 9 bases that match TRBD2. CDR1 is SEHNR and CDR2 is FQNEAQ in the germline V gene (reference sequence). Trimming cost V 3 bases and J 0 bases; bases outside gene matches: 1. This CDR3 region has 15 residues. This CDR3 reads CASSLAGGSTDTQYF. DNA for the CDR3: TGTGCCAGCAGCTTGGCGGGGGGGAGCACAGATACGCAGTATTTT. Full variable domain (outside the CDR3, taken from reference TRBV7-9 and TRBJ2-3): DTGVSQNPRHKITKRGQNVTFRCDPISEHNRLYWYRQTLGQGPEFLTYFQNEAQLEKSRLLSDRFSAERPKGSFSTLEIQRTEQGDSAMYLCASSLAGGSTDTQYFGPGTRLTVL.

This sequence joins TRBV4-1 and TRBJ2-1, with 8 bases lining up with TRBD1. The V and J ends lost 4 bases and 4 bases, in that order; junction bases with no gene match: 9. This CDR3 region has 16 residues. CDR1 and CDR2 (germline): MGHRA, YSYEKL. The CDR3 reads CASSRLQGVQYNEQFF. The CDR3 region has the DNA TGCGCCAGCAGCCGATTACAGGGGGTTCAATACAATGAGCAGTTCTTC.

This CDR3 is CASRQGGHGELFF. CDR3 nucleotides: TGTGCCAGCAGACAGGGGGGGCACGGGGAGCTGTTTTTT. The chain is built from TRBV13 and TRBJ2-2; D is possibly TRBD1 (8 bases). CDR1 and CDR2 from the germline V gene are PRHDT and FYEKMQ (reference sequence). This CDR3 contains 13 residues. The V end lost 6 bases, the J end lost 7 bases, and 12 bases lay between the germline ends.

The chain uses TRBV15 and TRBJ2-7, with TRBD1 as a possible D gene (5 bases). V was clipped by 0 bases and J by 9 bases, with 15 bases between them. CDR1 is LNHNV, CDR2 YYDKDF, per germline (reference sequence). This CDR3 has 14 amino acids. The CDR3 here is CATSRDLAGRGQYF. The CDR3 DNA reads as TGTGCCACCAGCAGAGATCTGGCAGGGCGAGGGCAGTACTTC.

The chain has TRBV7-8 and TRBJ2-3; 9 bases are shared with TRBD2. This CDR3 contains 16 residues. Germline assignment: CDR1 SGHVS and CDR2 FQNEAQ. V shed 2 bases and J 1 base; nucleotides not matched to a gene: 4. CDR3 region: CASSLRPSGGTDTQYF. The CDR3 DNA reads as TGTGCCAGCAGCTTACGCCCTAGCGGGGGCACAGATACGCAGTATTTT.

The gene calls are TRBV29-1 and TRBJ1-2; D call uncertain. CDR1 is SQVTM and CDR2 is ANQGSEA in the germline V gene. Trimming removed 7 bases from V and 3 bases from J, with 9 bases in between. The CDR3 length is 11 residues. The CDR3 sequence: CSDSRDYGYTF. CDR3 sequence (DNA): TGCAGCGACTCCCGGGACTATGGCTACACCTTC.

V and J are TRBV18 and TRBJ2-7; 7 bases align to TRBD1. The germline CDR1 and CDR2 sequences are KGHSH and LQKENI. The J segment lost 3 bases and the V segment lost 5 bases, leaving 7 bases of the junction unmatched. The CDR3 has 14 amino acids. The CDR3 is CASSSKTGSYEQYF. CDR3 DNA: TGTGCCAGCTCATCGAAGACAGGGAGCTACGAGCAGTACTTC.

This clone was detected only once. This chain links TRBV18 with TRBJ1-6; TRBD1 is a possible D gene (6 bases). CDR1 is KGHSH and CDR2 is LQKENI in the germline V gene. Trimming shortened V by 8 bases and J by 6 bases, and 14 bases separated the two germline ends. The CDR3 is made up of 14 amino acids. The CDR3 protein is CASTDDRSNSPLHF. The CDR3 bases are TGTGCCAGCACGGACGACAGGAGTAATTCACCCCTCCACTTT.

The rearrangement joins TRBV3-1 (or the pseudogene TRBV3-2) to TRBJ2-3; weak D call: TRBD1 (5 bases). Germline CDR1 LGHDT, CDR2 YNNKEL (reference sequence). Trimming removed 1 base from V and 2 bases from J, with 22 bases in between. The CDR3 spans 19 residues. The CDR3 region is CASSQVSDDRNYNTDTQYF. The DNA for the CDR3 is TGTGCCAGCAGCCAAGTCTCGGACGACAGAAACTATAACACAGATACGCAGTATTTT.

The rearrangement uses TRBV6-5 and TRBJ2-7; 7 bases agree with TRBD2. Germline V gives CDR1 MNHEY, CDR2 SVGAGI. Trimming took 2 bases from V and 3 from J; bases not matched to a gene: 7. CDR3 length: 15 amino acids. The CDR3, as DNA: TGTGCCAGCAGTTACCAAGCGGGGACTGACTACGAGCAGTACTTC. Protein sequence: CASSYQAGTDYEQYF.

This chain uses TRBV6-5 with TRBJ1-2, with 7 positions matching TRBD1. The CDR3 extends over 14 amino acids. V dropped 7 bases and J dropped 4; count of bases not matched to a gene: 9. The germline CDR1 and CDR2 sequences are MNHEY and SVGAGI. DNA of the CDR3: TGTGCCAGCAACCTGGACAGGACTTTCTATGGCTACACCTTC. Translated, it gives CASNLDRTFYGYTF.

This clone occurred a few times. The gene calls are TRBV7-9 and TRBJ1-2, with no clear D. This CDR3 region has 12 residues. Germline V gene lookup returns CDR1 SEHNR and CDR2 FQNEAQ (reference sequence). Trimming took off 3 bases at V and 1 base at J, with 3 bases between the two ends. The CDR3 protein is CASSFRNYGYTF. Here the CDR3 DNA reads TGTGCCAGCAGCTTTCGTAACTATGGCTACACCTTC. Full variable domain (outside the CDR3, taken from reference TRBV7-9 and TRBJ1-2): DTGVSQNPRHKITKRGQNVTFRCDPISEHNRLYWYRQTLGQGPEFLTYFQNEAQLEKSRLLSDRFSAERPKGSFSTLEIQRTEQGDSAMYLCASSFRNYGYTFGSGTRLTVV.